These 13 T cell receptor beta chains came from one sample sequenced in a study of T cell responses to AZD1222 COVID-19 vaccine. Using immunoSEQ multiplex PCR, the repertoire was profiled, and TCRdb retains in-frame clones only, with some absent. The repertoire holds 150,000 to 200,000 clones, with around nine tenths as singletons. The sample consisted of peripheral blood, taken on day 0 of AZD1222 vaccination. Source of these receptors: an adult in good health.

The chain uses TRBV2 and TRBJ2-7, with TRBD1 identical over 8 bases. V shed 9 bases and J 5 bases; nucleotides not matched to a gene: 9. Germline assignment: CDR1 SNHLY and CDR2 FYNNEI. The CDR3 covers 13 residues. The chain's CDR3 is CASNRDRQDEQYF. The CDR3 DNA reads TGTGCCAGTAACCGGGACAGGCAAGACGAGCAGTACTTC. Complete variable domain (other parts from reference TRBV2 and TRBJ2-7): EPEVTQTPSHQVTQMGQEVILRCVPISNHLYFYWYRQILGQKVEFLVSFYNNEISEKSEIFDDQFSVERPDGSNFTLKIRSTKLEDSAMYFCASNRDRQDEQYFGPGTRLTVT.

The chain links TRBV30 to TRBJ2-7, with D perhaps TRBD2 (6 bases). The CDR3 is 13 residues long. In germline, CDR1 is GTSNPN, CDR2 SVGIG (reference sequence). V lost 5 bases to trimming and J lost 0 bases, with 11 bases between them. The CDR3 here is CAWGTSTSYEQYF. The CDR3 DNA is TGTGCCTGGGGGACTTCTACCTCCTACGAGCAGTACTTC.

The chain recombines TRBV29-1 with TRBJ1-2, with D tentatively TRBD1 (6 bases). The germline V gene encodes CDR1 SQVTM and CDR2 ANQGSEA. Trimming took off 3 bases at V and 6 bases at J, with 17 bases between the two ends. This CDR3 spans 14 amino acids. The CDR3 DNA is TGCAGCGTTGACAGAGGGATGGGGGCGAATGGCTACACCTTC. Its protein product is CSVDRGMGANGYTF.

The rearrangement joins TRBV30 to TRBJ1-2; TRBD1 might be the D (5 bases). Trimming pared 0 bases from V and 8 bases from J, leaving 13 bases between. The germline CDR1 and CDR2 sequences are GTSNPN and SVGIG (reference sequence). This CDR3 has 13 amino acids. CDR3 amino acids: CAWSVEGAQGYTF. The CDR3 nucleotides are TGTGCCTGGAGTGTTGAAGGGGCGCAGGGCTACACCTTC.

V and J are TRBV24-1 and TRBJ2-3; D uncertain. The CDR3 sequence is 15 residues long. Trimming removed 2 bases from V and 4 bases from J, with 12 bases in between. Germline V gene sequence: CDR1 KGHDR, CDR2 SFDVKD. CDR3 sequence: CATSDSTVRSDTQYF. CDR3 bases: TGTGCCACCAGTGATTCAACAGTGCGTTCAGATACGCAGTATTTT.

This chain joins TRBV3-1 (or the pseudogene TRBV3-2) and TRBJ2-1, with a possible D match to TRBD1 (8 bases). Trimming stripped 4 bases from V and 7 bases from J, with 17 bases between. Germline lookup yields CDR1 LGHDT and CDR2 YNNKEL (reference sequence). This CDR3 region has 15 residues. The CDR3 DNA reads as TGTGCCAGCAGCCGGCGACAGGGGAGGGGTAATGAGCAGTTCTTC. The encoded protein is CASSRRQGRGNEQFF.

The genes are TRBV6-5 and TRBJ2-7; 8 bases line up with TRBD1. The germline V gene has CDR1 MNHEY and CDR2 SVGAGI. The V gene end was trimmed by 5 bases and the J gene end by 3 bases; junction bases not matched to a gene: 6. There are 14 residues in the CDR3. The CDR3 nucleotides read TGTGCCAGCAGTCGGACAGGGTCGGGCTACGAGCAGTACTTC. Translating it yields CASSRTGSGYEQYF.

The chain employs TRBV27 and TRBJ2-6, with D possibly being TRBD1 (6 bases). Per germline, CDR1 MNHEY and CDR2 SMNVEV (reference sequence). CDR3 length equals 15 residues. With 7 bases removed from V and 4 bases from J, the gap between germline ends came to 14 bases. CDR3 sequence: CASIKTGNGANVLTF. In nucleotides, the CDR3 is TGTGCCAGCATTAAAACAGGGAACGGGGCCAACGTCCTGACTTTC.

This clone occurred once. The chain couples TRBV30 to TRBJ1-2; 7 nucleotides match TRBD1. This CDR3 region has 12 residues. J was trimmed by 9 bases and V by 4 bases; bases with no gene match: 8. Germline loops: CDR1 GTSNPN, CDR2 SVGIG (reference sequence). The CDR3 sequence is CAWNAGGKRYTF. Here the CDR3 DNA reads TGTGCCTGGAACGCAGGGGGGAAACGCTACACCTTC.

The gene calls are TRBV10-2 and TRBJ2-7, with 8 positions matching TRBD2. The germline V gene has CDR1 WSHSY and CDR2 SAAADI. The junction had 7 bases not matched to a gene; V was cut back by 4 bases and J by 5 bases. The CDR3 has 14 amino acids. CDR3 sequence (DNA): TGCGCCAGCAGTGTAGGGACTAGAAAACACGAGCAGTACTTC. Translated: CASSVGTRKHEQYF.

This chain links TRBV6-5 with TRBJ1-1; TRBD1 might be the D (5 bases). The CDR3 has 13 residues. Trimming shortened V by 7 bases and J by 4 bases, and 13 bases separated the two germline ends. Germline CDR1 and CDR2: MNHEY and SVGAGI. Here the CDR3 reads CASTTAFSTEAFF. The CDR3, as DNA: TGTGCCAGCACGACAGCTTTTAGCACTGAAGCTTTCTTT.

Regarding this clone: One end of the junction does not line up with germline, which may come from a read error. The chain is built from TRBV5-6 and TRBJ1-5; TRBD1 aligns across 10 bases. The CDR3 is 13 residues long. Germline lookup yields CDR1 SGHDT and CDR2 YYEEEE. CDR3 protein: CASSLAGTGAGAF. DNA for the CDR3: TGTGCCAGCAGCTTGGCCGGGACAGGGGCCGGGGCATTT.

The chain uses TRBV19 and TRBJ1-5; 9 positions agree with TRBD1. The CDR3 consists of 15 residues. Germline lookup yields CDR1 LNHDA and CDR2 SQIVND (reference sequence). V was pared by 5 bases and J by 3 bases, with 5 bases of the junction left unmatched. CDR3 loop: CASSRRDRANQPQHF. CDR3 nucleotide sequence: TGTGCCAGTAGTCGCAGGGACAGGGCCAATCAGCCCCAGCATTTT.